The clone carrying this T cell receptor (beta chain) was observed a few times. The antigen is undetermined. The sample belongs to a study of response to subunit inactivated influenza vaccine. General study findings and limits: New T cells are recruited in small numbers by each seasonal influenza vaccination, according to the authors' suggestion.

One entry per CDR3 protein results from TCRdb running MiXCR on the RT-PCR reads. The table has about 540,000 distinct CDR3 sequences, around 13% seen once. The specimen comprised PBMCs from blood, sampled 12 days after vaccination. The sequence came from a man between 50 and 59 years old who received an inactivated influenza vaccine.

CDR3 nucleotide sequence: TGTGCCAGCAGCCGAATGGGGGCGGGAGGACGCACAGATACGCAGTATTTT. As protein: CASSRMGAGGRTDTQYF. The chain has TRBV11-2 and TRBJ2-3; 8 nucleotides align to TRBD2. This CDR3 contains 17 residues. Germline V gene lookup returns CDR1 SGHAT and CDR2 FQNNGV. The V segment lost 5 bases and the J segment 1 base; nucleotides outside the gene matches: 11.